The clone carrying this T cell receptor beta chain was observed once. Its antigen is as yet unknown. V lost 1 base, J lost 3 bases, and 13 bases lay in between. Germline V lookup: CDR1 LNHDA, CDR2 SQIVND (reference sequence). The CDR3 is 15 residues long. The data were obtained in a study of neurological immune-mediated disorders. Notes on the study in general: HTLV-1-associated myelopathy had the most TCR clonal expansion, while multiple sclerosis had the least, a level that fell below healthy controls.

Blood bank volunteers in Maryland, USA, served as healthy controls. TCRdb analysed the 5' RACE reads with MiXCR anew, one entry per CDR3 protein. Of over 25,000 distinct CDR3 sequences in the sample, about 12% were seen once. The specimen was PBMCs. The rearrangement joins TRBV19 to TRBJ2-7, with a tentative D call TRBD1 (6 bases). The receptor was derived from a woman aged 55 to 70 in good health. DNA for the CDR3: TGTGCCAGTAGTATAGGCGGCAGGGGCCTCTACGAGCAGTACTTC. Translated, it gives CASSIGGRGLYEQYF.